This note documents a single T cell receptor (beta chain) sequence. The antigen remains unidentified. This entry belongs to a study of shared clonotypes between healthy human individuals. Findings and caveats of the study: Some clonotypes were shared by all four sorted-subset donors, while others were not shared. The non-shared ones had lower generation probabilities than the shared ones.

As defined, naive CD8 cells were CD45RO-negative and positively selected for CCR7, with terminally differentiated effector memory CD45RA+ cells excluded. Each sample came from a Caucasian adult donor living in Nashville, Tennessee. As originally analysed: Junction-only sequences without quality scores were provided by ImmunoSEQ, so filtering was different. Method: immunoSEQ multiplex PCR; TCRdb's copy keeps in-frame clones and lacks some. The V and J calls and the clone size are those of that table, but D and trimming were determined from the DNA. In the table there are roughly 1,800,000 clones, about 95% of which are singletons. Germline V gives CDR1 SGHDN, CDR2 FVKESK. The CDR3 runs 16 residues. V lost 3 bases to trimming and J lost 5 bases; unmatched junction nucleotides: 9.

The source of this sequence is a young man in good health. The rearrangement links TRBV14 to TRBJ2-3; 9 nucleotides align to TRBD2. Sequenced input: naive CD8+ T cells sorted from blood. CDR3 in amino acids: CASSHSAGGPGDTQYF. CDR3 DNA: TGTGCCAGCAGCCATAGTGCGGGGGGGCCTGGAGATACGCAGTATTTT.